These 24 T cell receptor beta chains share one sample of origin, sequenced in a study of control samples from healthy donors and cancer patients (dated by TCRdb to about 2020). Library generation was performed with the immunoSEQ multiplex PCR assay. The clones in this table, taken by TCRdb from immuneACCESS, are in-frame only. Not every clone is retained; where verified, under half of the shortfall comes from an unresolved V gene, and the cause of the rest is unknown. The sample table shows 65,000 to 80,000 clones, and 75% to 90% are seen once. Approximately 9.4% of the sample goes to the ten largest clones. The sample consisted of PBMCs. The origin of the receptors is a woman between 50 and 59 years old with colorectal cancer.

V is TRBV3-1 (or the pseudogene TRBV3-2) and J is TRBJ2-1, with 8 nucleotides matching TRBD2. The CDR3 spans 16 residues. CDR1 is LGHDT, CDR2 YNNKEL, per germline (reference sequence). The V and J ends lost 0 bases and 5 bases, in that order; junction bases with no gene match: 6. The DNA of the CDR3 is TGTGCCAGCAGCCAAGATTCTAGCGGGTTACACAATGAGCAGTTCTTC. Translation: CASSQDSSGLHNEQFF.

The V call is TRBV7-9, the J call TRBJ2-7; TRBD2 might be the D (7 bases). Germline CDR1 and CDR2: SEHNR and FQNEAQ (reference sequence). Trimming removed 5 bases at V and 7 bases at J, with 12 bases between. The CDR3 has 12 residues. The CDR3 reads CASSRGAGEQYV. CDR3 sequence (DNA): TGTGCCAGCAGCCGGGGGGCGGGGGAGCAGTACGTC.

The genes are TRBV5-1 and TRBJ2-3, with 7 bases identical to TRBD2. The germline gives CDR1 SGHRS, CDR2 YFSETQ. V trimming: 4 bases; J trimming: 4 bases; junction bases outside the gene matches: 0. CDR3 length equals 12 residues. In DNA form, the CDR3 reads TGCGCCAGCAGCGGGGGGGCAGATACGCAGTATTTT. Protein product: CASSGGADTQYF.

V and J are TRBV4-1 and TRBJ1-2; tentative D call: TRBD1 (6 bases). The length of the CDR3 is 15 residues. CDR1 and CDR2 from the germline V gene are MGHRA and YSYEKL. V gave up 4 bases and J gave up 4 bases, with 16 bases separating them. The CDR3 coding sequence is TGCGCCAGCAGCCGGGGGGGCCTAGGCGGCTATGGCTACACCTTC. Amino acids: CASSRGGLGGYGYTF.

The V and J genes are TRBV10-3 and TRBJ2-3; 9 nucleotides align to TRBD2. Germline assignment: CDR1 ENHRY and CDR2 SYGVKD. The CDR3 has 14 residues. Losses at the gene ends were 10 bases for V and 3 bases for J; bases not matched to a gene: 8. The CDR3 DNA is TGTGCCACCCTACCGGGACTAGCAACAGATACGCAGTATTTT. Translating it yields CATLPGLATDTQYF.

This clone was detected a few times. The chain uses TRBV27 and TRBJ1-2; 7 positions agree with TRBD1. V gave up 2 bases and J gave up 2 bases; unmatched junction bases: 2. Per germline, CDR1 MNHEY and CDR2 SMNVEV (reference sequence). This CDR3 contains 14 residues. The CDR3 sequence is CASSLDRVNYGYTF. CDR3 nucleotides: TGTGCCAGCAGTTTAGACAGGGTGAACTATGGCTACACCTTC.

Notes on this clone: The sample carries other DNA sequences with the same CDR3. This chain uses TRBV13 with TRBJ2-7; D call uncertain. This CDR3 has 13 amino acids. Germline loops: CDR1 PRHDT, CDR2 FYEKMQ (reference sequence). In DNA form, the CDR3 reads TGTGCCAGCAGCCTTGAACGGTCCTACGAGCAATACGTC. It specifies CASSLERSYEQYV.

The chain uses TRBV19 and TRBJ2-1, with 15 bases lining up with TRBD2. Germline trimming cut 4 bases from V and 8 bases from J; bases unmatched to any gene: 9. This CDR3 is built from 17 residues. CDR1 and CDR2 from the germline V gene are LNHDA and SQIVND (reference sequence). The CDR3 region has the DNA TGTGCCAGTAGTAAAAGAAGGACTAGCGGGGGGGACTATGAGCAGTTCTTC. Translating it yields CASSKRRTSGGDYEQFF.

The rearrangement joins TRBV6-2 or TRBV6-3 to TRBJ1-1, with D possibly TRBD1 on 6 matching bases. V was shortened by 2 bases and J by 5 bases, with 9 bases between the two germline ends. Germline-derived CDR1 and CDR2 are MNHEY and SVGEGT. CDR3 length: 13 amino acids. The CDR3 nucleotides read TGTGCCAGCAGTTACCAGGGGCGGACTGAAGCTTTCTTT. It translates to CASSYQGRTEAFF.

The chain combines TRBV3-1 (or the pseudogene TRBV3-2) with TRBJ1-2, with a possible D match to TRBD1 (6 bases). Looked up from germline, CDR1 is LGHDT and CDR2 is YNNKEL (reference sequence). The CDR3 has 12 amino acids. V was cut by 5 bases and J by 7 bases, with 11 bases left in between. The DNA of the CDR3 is TGTGCCAGCAGCTCGGACAGCCCTGGCTACACCTTC. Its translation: CASSSDSPGYTF.

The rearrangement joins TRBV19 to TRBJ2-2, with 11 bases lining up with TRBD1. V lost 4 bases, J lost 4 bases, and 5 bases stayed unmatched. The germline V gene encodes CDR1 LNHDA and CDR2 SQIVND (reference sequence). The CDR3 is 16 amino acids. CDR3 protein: CASSKDRGLFTGELFF. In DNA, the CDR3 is TGTGCCAGTAGTAAGGACAGGGGGCTCTTCACCGGGGAGCTGTTTTTT.

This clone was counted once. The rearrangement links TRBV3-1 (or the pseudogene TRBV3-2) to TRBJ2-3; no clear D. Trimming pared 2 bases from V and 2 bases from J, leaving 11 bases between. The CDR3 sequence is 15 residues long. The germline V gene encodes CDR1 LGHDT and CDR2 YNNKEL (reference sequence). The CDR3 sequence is CASSQTGRSTDTQYF. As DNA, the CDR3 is TGTGCCAGCAGCCAAACTGGACGGTCCACAGATACGCAGTATTTT.

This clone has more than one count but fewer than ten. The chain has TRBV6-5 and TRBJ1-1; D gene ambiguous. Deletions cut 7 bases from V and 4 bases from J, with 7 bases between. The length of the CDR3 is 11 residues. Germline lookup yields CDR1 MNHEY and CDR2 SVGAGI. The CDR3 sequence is CASIWFTEAFF. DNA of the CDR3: TGTGCCAGCATCTGGTTCACTGAAGCTTTCTTT.

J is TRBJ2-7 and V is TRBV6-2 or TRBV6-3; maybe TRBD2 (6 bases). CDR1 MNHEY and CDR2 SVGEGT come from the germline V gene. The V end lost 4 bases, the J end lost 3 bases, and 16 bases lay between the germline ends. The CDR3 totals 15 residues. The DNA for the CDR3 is TGTGCCAGCAGTTCGGGGGTCCCTATCTTCTACGAGCAGTACGTC. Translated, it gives CASSSGVPIFYEQYV.

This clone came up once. The CDR3 here is CASSLGQGAPQETQYF. CDR3 DNA: TGTGCCAGCAGCTTGGGACAGGGGGCGCCACAAGAGACCCAGTACTTC. This chain links TRBV7-2 with TRBJ2-5; 12 bases fit TRBD1. With V trimmed by 3 bases and J by 2 bases, 4 bases remained unmatched. Germline CDR1 reads SGHTA; CDR2 reads FQGNSA. This CDR3 has 16 amino acids.

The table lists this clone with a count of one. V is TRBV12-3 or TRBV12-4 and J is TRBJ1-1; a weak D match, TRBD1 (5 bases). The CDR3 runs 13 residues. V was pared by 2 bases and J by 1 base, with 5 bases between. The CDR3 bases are TGTGCCAGCAGTTTACAGGGGAACACTGAAGCTTTCTTT. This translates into CASSLQGNTEAFF.

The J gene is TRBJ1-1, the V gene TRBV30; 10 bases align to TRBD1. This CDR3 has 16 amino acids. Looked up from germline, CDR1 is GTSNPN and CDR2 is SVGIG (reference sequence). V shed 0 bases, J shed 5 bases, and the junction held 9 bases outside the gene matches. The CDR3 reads CAWSVRWTGGGTEAFF. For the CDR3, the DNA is TGTGCCTGGAGTGTACGCTGGACAGGGGGGGGAACTGAAGCTTTCTTT.

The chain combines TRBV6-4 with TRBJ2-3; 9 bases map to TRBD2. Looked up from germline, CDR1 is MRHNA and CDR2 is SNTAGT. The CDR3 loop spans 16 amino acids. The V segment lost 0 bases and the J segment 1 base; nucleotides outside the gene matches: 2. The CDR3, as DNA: TGTGCCAGCAGTGACTCGGCTAGCGGGGGCACAGATACGCAGTATTTT. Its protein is CASSDSASGGTDTQYF.

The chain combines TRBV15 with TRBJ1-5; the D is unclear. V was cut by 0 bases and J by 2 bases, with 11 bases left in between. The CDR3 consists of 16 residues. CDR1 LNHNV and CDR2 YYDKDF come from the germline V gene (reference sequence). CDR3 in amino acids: CATSRDVGFGNQPQHF. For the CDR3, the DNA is TGTGCCACCAGCAGAGATGTGGGTTTTGGCAATCAGCCCCAGCATTTT.

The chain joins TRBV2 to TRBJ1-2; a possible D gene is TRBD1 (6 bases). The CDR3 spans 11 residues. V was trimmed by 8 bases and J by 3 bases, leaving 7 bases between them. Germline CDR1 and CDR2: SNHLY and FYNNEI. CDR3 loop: CASGGDYGYTF. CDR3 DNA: TGTGCCAGCGGGGGCGACTATGGCTACACCTTC.

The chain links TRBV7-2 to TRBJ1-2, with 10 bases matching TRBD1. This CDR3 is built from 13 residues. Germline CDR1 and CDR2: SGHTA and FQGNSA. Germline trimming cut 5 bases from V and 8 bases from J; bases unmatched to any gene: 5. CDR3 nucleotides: TGTGCCAGCAGCCAAGACAGGGGGCGAGGCTACACCTTC. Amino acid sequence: CASSQDRGRGYTF.

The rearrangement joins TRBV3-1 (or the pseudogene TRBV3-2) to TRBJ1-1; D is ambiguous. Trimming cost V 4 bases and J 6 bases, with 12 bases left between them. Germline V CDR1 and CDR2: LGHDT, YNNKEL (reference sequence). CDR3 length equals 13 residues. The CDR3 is CASSLRRTPEAFF. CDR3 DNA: TGTGCCAGCAGCCTTCGGAGAACCCCTGAAGCTTTCTTT.

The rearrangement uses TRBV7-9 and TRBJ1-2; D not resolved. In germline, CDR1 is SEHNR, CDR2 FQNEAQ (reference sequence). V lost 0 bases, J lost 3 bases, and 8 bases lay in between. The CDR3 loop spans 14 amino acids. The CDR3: CASSLAGFDYGYTF. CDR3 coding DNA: TGTGCCAGCAGCTTAGCGGGGTTCGACTATGGCTACACCTTC.

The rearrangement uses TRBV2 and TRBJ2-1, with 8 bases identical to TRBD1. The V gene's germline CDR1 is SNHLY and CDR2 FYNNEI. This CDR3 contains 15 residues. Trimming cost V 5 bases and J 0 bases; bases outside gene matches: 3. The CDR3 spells CASSHRGSSYNEQFF. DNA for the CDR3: TGTGCCAGCAGTCACAGGGGGAGCTCCTACAATGAGCAGTTCTTC.